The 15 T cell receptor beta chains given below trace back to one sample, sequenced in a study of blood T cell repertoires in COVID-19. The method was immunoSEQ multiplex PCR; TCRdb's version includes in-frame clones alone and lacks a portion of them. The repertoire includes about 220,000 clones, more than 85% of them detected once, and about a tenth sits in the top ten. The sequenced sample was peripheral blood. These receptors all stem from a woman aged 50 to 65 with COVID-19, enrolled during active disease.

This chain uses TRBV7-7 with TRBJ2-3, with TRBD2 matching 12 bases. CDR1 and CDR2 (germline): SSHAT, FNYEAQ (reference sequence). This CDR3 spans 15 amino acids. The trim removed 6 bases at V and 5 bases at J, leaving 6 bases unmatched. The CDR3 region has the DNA TGTGCCAGCAGTCAACTGACTAGCGGGGGAGATACGCAGTATTTT. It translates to CASSQLTSGGDTQYF.

This CDR3 reads CASSLAAMTRTGVGEQYF. The CDR3 nucleotides are TGTGCCAGCAGCTTAGCGGCTATGACGAGAACAGGGGTGGGCGAGCAGTACTTC. The chain carries TRBV7-2 and TRBJ2-7; 7 nucleotides agree with TRBD1. The CDR3 covers 18 residues. Germline V gene sequence: CDR1 SGHTA, CDR2 FQGNSA. J gave up 6 bases and V 0 bases, and 17 bases lay outside the gene matches.

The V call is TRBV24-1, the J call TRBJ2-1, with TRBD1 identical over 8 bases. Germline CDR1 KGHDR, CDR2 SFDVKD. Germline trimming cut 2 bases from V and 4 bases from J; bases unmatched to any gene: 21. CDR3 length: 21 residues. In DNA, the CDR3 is TGTGCCACCAGTGATTCGTTACAAAATGGGAGACAGGGGAGGAGTTACAATGAGCAGTTCTTC. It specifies CATSDSLQNGRQGRSYNEQFF.

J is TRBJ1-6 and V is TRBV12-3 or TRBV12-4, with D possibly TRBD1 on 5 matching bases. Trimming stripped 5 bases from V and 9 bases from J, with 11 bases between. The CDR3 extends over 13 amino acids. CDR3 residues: CASSLLGGSPLHF. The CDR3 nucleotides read TGTGCCAGCAGTCTTTTGGGGGGTTCACCCCTCCACTTT.

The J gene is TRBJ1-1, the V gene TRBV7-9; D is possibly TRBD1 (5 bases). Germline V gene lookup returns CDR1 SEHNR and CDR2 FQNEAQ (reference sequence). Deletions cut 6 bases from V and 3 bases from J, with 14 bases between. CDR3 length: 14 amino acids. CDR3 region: CASSPEGFYTEAFF. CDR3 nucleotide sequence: TGTGCCAGCAGTCCGGAGGGGTTCTACACTGAAGCTTTCTTT.

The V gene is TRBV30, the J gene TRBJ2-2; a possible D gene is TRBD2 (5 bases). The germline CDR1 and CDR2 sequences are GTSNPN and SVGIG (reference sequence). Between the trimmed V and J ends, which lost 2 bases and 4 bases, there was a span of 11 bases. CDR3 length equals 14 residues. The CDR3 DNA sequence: TGTGCCTGGAGTCGGGGTGGTGGCACCGGGGAGCTGTTTTTT. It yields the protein CAWSRGGGTGELFF. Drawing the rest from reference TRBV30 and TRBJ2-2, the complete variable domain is SQTIHQWPATLVQPVGSPLSLECTVEGTSNPNLYWYRQAAGRGLQLLFYSVGIGQISSEVPQNLSASRPQDRQFILSSKKLLLSDSGFYLCAWSRGGGTGELFFGEGSRLTVL.

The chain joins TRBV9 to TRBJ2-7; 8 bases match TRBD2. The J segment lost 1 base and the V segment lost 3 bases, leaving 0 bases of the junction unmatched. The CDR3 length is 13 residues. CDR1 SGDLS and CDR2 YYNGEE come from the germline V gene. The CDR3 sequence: CASSAGGSYEQYF. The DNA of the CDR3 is TGTGCCAGCAGCGCGGGGGGGTCCTACGAGCAGTACTTC.

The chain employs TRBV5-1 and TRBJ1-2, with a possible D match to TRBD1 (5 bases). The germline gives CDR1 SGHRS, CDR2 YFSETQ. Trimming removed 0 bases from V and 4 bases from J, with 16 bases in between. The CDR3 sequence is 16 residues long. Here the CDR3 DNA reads TGCGCCAGCAGCTTGGTACAGTCAGGGCAAGGCTATGGCTACACCTTC. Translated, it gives CASSLVQSGQGYGYTF.

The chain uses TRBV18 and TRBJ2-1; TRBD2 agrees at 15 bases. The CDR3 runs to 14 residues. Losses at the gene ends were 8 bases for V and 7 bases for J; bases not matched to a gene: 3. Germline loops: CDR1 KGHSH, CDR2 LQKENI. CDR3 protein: CASLGTSGGNEQFF. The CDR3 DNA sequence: TGTGCCAGCCTCGGGACTAGCGGGGGGAATGAGCAGTTCTTC.

Here the CDR3 reads CASSEASRGMNHEQYF. The CDR3 DNA sequence: TGTGCCAGCAGTGAAGCGAGCAGGGGGATGAATCACGAGCAGTACTTC. This chain joins TRBV6-1 and TRBJ2-7; TRBD1 agrees at 7 bases. CDR1 and CDR2 (germline): MNHNS, SASEGT. CDR3 size: 16 residues. V shed 0 bases, J shed 5 bases, and the junction held 10 bases outside the gene matches.

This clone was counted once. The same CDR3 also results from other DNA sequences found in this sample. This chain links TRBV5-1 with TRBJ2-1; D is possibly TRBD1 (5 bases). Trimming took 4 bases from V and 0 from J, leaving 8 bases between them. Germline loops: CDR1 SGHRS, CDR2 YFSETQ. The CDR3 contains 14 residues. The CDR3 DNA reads TGCGCCAGCAGCCGACAGAGCTCCTACAATGAGCAGTTCTTC. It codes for CASSRQSSYNEQFF.

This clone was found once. The CDR3 sequence is CASSITGVLNTEAFF. CDR3 coding DNA: TGTGCCAGTAGTATCACGGGGGTTCTGAACACTGAAGCTTTCTTT. The genes are TRBV19 and TRBJ1-1, with D possibly being TRBD1 (5 bases). The CDR3 length is 15 residues. The V end lost 3 bases, the J end lost 0 bases, and 11 bases lay between the germline ends. CDR1 and CDR2 from the germline V gene are LNHDA and SQIVND (reference sequence). Full variable domain (outside the CDR3, taken from reference TRBV19 and TRBJ1-1): DGGITQSPKYLFRKEGQNVTLSCEQNLNHDAMYWYRQDPGQGLRLIYYSQIVNDFQKGDIAEGYSVSREKKESFPLTVTSAQKNPTAFYLCASSITGVLNTEAFFGQGTRLTVV.

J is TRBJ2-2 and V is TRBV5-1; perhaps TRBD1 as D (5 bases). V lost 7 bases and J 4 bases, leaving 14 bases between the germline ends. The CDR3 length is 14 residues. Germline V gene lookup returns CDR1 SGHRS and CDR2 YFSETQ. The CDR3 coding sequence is TGCGCCAGCGGCGGATCTCAGGGCACCGGGGAGCTGTTTTTT. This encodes CASGGSQGTGELFF.

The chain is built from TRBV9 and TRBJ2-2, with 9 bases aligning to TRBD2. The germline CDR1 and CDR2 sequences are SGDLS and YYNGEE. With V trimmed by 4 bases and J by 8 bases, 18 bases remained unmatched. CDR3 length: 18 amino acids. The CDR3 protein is CASSPKGPRGGAFGELFF. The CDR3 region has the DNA TGTGCCAGCAGCCCTAAAGGTCCCCGCGGGGGGGCATTTGGGGAGCTGTTTTTT.

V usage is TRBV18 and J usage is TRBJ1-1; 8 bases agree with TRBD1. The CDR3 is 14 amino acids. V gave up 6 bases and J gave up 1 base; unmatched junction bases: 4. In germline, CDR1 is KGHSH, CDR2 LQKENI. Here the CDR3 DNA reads TGTGCCAGCTCGGCCGGGACAGGGAACACTGAAGCTTTCTTT. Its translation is CASSAGTGNTEAFF.